Presented here are 16 T cell receptor beta chains from one specimen sequenced in a study of T cells in localized non-small cell lung cancer. Repertoires were generated with immunoSEQ multiplex PCR, while TCRdb's copy carries only in-frame clones and drops some. The sample lists about 31,000 clones, roughly 94% occurring once. Sequenced material: peripheral blood, taken before any cancer treatment. The origin of the receptors is a woman between 40 and 69 years old with stage I lung adenocarcinoma.

In the case of this clone: Germline and junction disagree at one end, which may indicate a read error. The rearrangement links TRBV19 to TRBJ2-2, with D perhaps matching TRBD2 (6 bases). This CDR3 comprises 14 residues. CDR1 is LNHDA, CDR2 SQIVND, per germline (reference sequence). The CDR3 here is CASSRSGYTGKLFF. The CDR3 region has the DNA TGTGCCAGTAGTAGGAGCGGGTACACCGGGAAGCTGTTTTTT.

The gene calls are TRBV5-1 and TRBJ1-2; 9 nucleotides line up with TRBD1. V was pared by 4 bases and J by 4 bases, with 14 bases of the junction left unmatched. CDR1 and CDR2 (germline): SGHRS, YFSETQ. The CDR3 is 17 residues long. The CDR3 loop reads CASSPPQGAAIGYGYTF. The CDR3 DNA is TGCGCCAGCAGCCCGCCACAGGGGGCGGCGATAGGCTATGGCTACACCTTC.

About this clone itself: One junction end does not reproduce the germline sequence, and a read error may be involved. The chain couples TRBV7-9 to TRBJ2-1; 8 nucleotides match TRBD2. The CDR3 consists of 15 residues. The germline V gene has CDR1 SEHNR and CDR2 FQNEAQ (reference sequence). CDR3 sequence (DNA): TGTGCCAGCAGCGCCCGGGGGGGGCAGCTAAATGCGCAGTTCTTC. Its translation: CASSARGGQLNAQFF. The full variable domain, completed using reference TRBV7-9 and TRBJ2-1, is DTGVSQNPRHKITKRGQNVTFRCDPISEHNRLYWYRQTLGQGPEFLTYFQNEAQLEKSRLLSDRFSAERPKGSFSTLEIQRTEQGDSAMYLCASSARGGQLNAQFFGPGTRLTVL.

The chain recombines TRBV4-3 with TRBJ2-4; the match to TRBD1 covers 11 bases. Trimming removed 4 bases from V and 1 base from J; junction bases left unmatched: 9. The germline V gene has CDR1 LGHNA and CDR2 YSLEER. The CDR3 is 18 amino acids. CDR3 region: CASSPGQGAGVAKNIQYF. The CDR3 DNA is TGCGCCAGCAGCCCAGGACAGGGGGCAGGGGTTGCCAAAAACATTCAGTACTTC.

This chain joins TRBV15 and TRBJ2-7; the D gene is possibly TRBD1 (6 bases). This CDR3 is built from 16 residues. Trimming stripped 0 bases from V and 0 bases from J, with 12 bases between. CDR1 and CDR2 from the germline V gene are LNHNV and YYDKDF (reference sequence). The CDR3 here is CATSREGTRSSYEQYF. The CDR3 nucleotides are TGTGCCACCAGCAGAGAAGGGACACGGAGCTCCTACGAGCAGTACTTC.

The chain has TRBV4-3 and TRBJ2-7; D is perhaps TRBD1 (6 bases). The CDR3 contains 15 residues. The V gene lost 0 bases and the J gene lost 1 base, with 10 bases spanning the gap. Germline values: CDR1 LGHNA, CDR2 YSLEER. The CDR3 spells CASSQEGTRSYEQYF. The CDR3 DNA sequence: TGCGCCAGCAGCCAAGAGGGGACACGGTCCTACGAGCAGTACTTC.

The chain carries TRBV18 and TRBJ2-2; 7 bases match TRBD1. Germline V gives CDR1 KGHSH, CDR2 LQKENI. The CDR3 has 19 amino acids. The V segment lost 4 bases and the J segment 0 bases; nucleotides outside the gene matches: 14. Written as DNA, the CDR3 is TGTGCCAGCTCACTTAATTATACAATGACAGGGCCGAACACCGGGGAGCTGTTTTTT. It is translated as CASSLNYTMTGPNTGELFF.

The CDR3: CASRDGRASTDTQYF. The CDR3 bases are TGTGCCAGCAGGGACGGACGGGCTAGCACAGATACGCAGTATTTT. This rearrangement joins TRBV5-5 to TRBJ2-3; D gene unclear. The CDR3 has 15 residues. Germline assignment: CDR1 SGHKS and CDR2 YYEKEE (reference sequence). V was pared by 5 bases and J by 0 bases, with 13 bases between.

In DNA form, the CDR3 reads TGCGCCAGCAGCCAAGATATTCTAGGTTCCACCAAGACCGGGGAGCTGTTTTTT. It encodes CASSQDILGSTKTGELFF. The rearrangement uses TRBV4-3 and TRBJ2-2; D is unresolved. Germline CDR1 LGHNA, CDR2 YSLEER. The V end lost 0 bases, the J end lost 5 bases, and 19 bases lay between the germline ends. The CDR3 contains 18 residues.

This chain uses TRBV6-5 with TRBJ1-2, with D unresolved. Germline V CDR1 and CDR2: MNHEY, SVGAGI. The CDR3 is 14 amino acids. The V and J ends lost 2 bases and 4 bases respectively, with 11 bases between them. CDR3: CASSYDRGIYGYTF. The CDR3 region has the DNA TGTGCCAGCAGTTACGATCGCGGTATCTATGGCTACACCTTC.

This chain connects TRBV7-9 to TRBJ1-2; 7 bases are shared with TRBD1. Per germline, CDR1 SEHNR and CDR2 FQNEAQ (reference sequence). V lost 5 bases to trimming and J lost 3 bases; unmatched junction nucleotides: 9. The CDR3 consists of 15 residues. This chain's CDR3 is CASSNPGQSYYGYTF. The CDR3 DNA is TGTGCCAGCAGCAACCCGGGACAGTCTTACTATGGCTACACCTTC. Variable domain in full (rest from reference TRBV7-9 and TRBJ1-2): DTGVSQNPRHKITKRGQNVTFRCDPISEHNRLYWYRQTLGQGPEFLTYFQNEAQLEKSRLLSDRFSAERPKGSFSTLEIQRTEQGDSAMYLCASSNPGQSYYGYTFGSGTRLTVV.

This chain connects TRBV4-3 to TRBJ1-1; the D gene is possibly TRBD1 (5 bases). Trimming removed 0 bases from V and 4 bases from J, with 9 bases in between. The CDR3 extends over 14 amino acids. Germline values: CDR1 LGHNA, CDR2 YSLEER. CDR3: CASSQDGGGTEAFF. CDR3 DNA: TGCGCCAGCAGCCAAGACGGGGGGGGCACTGAAGCTTTCTTT.

J is TRBJ2-1 and V is TRBV28; 9 bases agree with TRBD2. In germline, CDR1 is MDHEN, CDR2 SYDVKM. The CDR3 runs 15 residues. Trimming took 5 bases from V and 9 from J; bases not matched to a gene: 11. CDR3 loop: CASSPRGGAMSEQFF. DNA for the CDR3: TGTGCCAGCAGTCCCCGCGGGGGGGCCATGAGTGAGCAGTTCTTC.

This chain joins TRBV5-4 and TRBJ1-6, with TRBD1 matching 9 bases. This CDR3 has 16 amino acids. With V trimmed by 6 bases and J by 3 bases, 7 bases remained unmatched. Germline CDR1 and CDR2: SGHNT and YYREEE (reference sequence). Here the CDR3 DNA reads TGTGCCAGCACCAACAGGGGGCAGGGCTATAATTCACCCCTCCACTTT. Its protein is CASTNRGQGYNSPLHF.

The gene calls are TRBV7-9 and TRBJ1-4; TRBD1 aligns across 7 bases. Germline V gives CDR1 SEHNR, CDR2 FQNEAQ (reference sequence). With V trimmed by 4 bases and J by 9 bases, 8 bases remained unmatched. This CDR3 contains 14 residues. CDR3: CASSSPDRTQKLFF. CDR3 in DNA: TGTGCCAGCAGCTCCCCGGACAGGACCCAAAAACTGTTTTTT.

The CDR3 loop is CAISEPYTDTQYF. CDR3 bases: TGTGCCATCAGTGAGCCATACACAGATACGCAGTATTTT. The V gene is TRBV10-3, the J gene TRBJ2-3; no firm D call. Trimming took 2 bases from V and 2 from J, leaving 5 bases between them. The CDR3 runs to 13 residues. Germline values: CDR1 ENHRY, CDR2 SYGVKD.